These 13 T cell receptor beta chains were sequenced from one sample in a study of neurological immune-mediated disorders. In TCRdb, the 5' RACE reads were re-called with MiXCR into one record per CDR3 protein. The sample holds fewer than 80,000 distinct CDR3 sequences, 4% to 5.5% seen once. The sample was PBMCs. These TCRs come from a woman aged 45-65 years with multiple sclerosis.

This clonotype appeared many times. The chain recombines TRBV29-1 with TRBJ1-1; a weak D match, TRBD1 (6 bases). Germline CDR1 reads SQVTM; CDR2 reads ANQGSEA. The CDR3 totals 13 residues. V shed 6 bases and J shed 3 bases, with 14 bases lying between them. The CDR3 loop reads CSVRWQGHTEAFF. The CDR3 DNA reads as TGCAGCGTGAGGTGGCAGGGGCACACTGAAGCTTTCTTT.

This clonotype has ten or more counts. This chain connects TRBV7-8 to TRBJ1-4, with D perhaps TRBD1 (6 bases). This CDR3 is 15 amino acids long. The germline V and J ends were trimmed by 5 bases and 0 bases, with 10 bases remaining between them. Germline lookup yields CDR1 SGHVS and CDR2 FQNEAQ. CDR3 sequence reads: CASSRTETTNEKLFF. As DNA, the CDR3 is TGTGCCAGCAGCCGGACAGAAACAACTAATGAAAAACTGTTTTTT.

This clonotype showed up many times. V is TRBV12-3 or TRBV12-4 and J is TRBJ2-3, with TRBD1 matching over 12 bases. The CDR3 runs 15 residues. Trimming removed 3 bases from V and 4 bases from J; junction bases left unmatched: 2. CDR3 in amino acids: CASSFGTGGADTQYF. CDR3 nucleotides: TGTGCCAGCAGTTTCGGGACAGGGGGCGCAGATACGCAGTATTTT.

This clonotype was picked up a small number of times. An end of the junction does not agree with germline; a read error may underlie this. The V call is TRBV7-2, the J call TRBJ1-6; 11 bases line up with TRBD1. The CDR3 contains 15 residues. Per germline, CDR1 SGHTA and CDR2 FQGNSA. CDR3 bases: TGTGCCAGCAGCCAGAGCGGGACAGGGGGATCACCCCTCAACTTT. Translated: CASSQSGTGGSPLNF.

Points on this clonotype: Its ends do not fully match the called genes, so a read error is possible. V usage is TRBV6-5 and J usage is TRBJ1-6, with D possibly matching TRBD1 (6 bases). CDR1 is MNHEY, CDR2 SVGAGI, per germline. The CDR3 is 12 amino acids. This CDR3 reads CASGTGRSPLNF. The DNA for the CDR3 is TGTGCCAGCGGCACAGGGAGATCACCCCTCAACTTT.

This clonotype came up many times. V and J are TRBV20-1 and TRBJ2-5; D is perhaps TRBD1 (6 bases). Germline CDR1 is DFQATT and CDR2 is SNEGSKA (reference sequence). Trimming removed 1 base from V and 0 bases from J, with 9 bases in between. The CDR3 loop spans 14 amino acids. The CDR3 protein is CSARAGDNQETQYF. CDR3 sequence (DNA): TGCAGTGCTAGAGCCGGGGACAACCAAGAGACCCAGTACTTC.

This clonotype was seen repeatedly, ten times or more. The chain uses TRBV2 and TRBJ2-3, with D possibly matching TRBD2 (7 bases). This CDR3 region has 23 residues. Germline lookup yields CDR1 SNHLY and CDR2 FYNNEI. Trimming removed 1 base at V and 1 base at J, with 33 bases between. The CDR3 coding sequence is TGTGCCAGCAGTGAAGGCCCCCCTACTGCGGGGGCCATAATCCAAATACGCACAGATACGCAGTATTTT. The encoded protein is CASSEGPPTAGAIIQIRTDTQYF. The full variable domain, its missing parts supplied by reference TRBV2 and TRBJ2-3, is EPEVTQTPSHQVTQMGQEVILRCVPISNHLYFYWYRQILGQKVEFLVSFYNNEISEKSEIFDDQFSVERPDGSNFTLKIRSTKLEDSAMYFCASSEGPPTAGAIIQIRTDTQYFGPGTRLTVL.

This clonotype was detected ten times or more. CDR3 DNA sequence: TGCAGTGCGGGTGAACGGGACTGGCCCGGGGGCTACACCTTC. Amino acids: CSAGERDWPGGYTF. The chain is built from TRBV20-1 and TRBJ1-2; weak D call: TRBD1 (5 bases). V was trimmed by 6 bases and J by 8 bases, leaving 22 bases between them. This CDR3 region has 14 residues. Per the germline V gene, CDR1 is DFQATT and CDR2 is SNEGSKA (reference sequence).

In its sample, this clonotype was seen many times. DNA for the CDR3: TGTGCCAGCAGTTTAGCGGGGGGGTCTAATTCACCCCTCCACTTT. The encoded protein is CASSLAGGSNSPLHF. The chain combines TRBV12-3 or TRBV12-4 with TRBJ1-6; D is possibly TRBD1 (5 bases). V was cut by 0 bases and J by 6 bases, with 9 bases left in between. CDR3 length equals 15 residues.

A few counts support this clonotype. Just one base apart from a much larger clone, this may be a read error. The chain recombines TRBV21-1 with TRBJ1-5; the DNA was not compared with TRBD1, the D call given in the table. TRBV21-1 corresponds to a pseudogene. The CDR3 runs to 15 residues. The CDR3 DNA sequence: TGTGCCAGCAGCAAAGTGATCCGGACAGAGACGCCCCAGCATTTT. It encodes CASSKVIRTETPQHF.

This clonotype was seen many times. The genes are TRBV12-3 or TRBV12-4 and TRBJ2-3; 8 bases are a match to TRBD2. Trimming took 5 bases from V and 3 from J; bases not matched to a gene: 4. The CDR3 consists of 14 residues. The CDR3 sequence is CASSHSGATDTQYF. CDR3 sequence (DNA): TGTGCCAGCAGTCATAGCGGGGCGACAGATACGCAGTATTTT.

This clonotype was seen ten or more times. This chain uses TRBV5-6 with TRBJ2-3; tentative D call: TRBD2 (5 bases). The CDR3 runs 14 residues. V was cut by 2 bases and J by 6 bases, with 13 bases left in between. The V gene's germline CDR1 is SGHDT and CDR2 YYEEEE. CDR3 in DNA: TGTGCCAGCAGCTTAGGCGGGTTTGGGGATACGCAGTATTTT. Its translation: CASSLGGFGDTQYF.

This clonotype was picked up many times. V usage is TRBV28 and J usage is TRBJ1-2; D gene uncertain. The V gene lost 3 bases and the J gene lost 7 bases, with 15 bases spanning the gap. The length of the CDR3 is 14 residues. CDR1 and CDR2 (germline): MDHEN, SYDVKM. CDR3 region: CASSLKGKGGGYTF. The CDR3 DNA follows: TGTGCCAGCAGTTTGAAGGGTAAAGGTGGTGGCTACACCTTC.